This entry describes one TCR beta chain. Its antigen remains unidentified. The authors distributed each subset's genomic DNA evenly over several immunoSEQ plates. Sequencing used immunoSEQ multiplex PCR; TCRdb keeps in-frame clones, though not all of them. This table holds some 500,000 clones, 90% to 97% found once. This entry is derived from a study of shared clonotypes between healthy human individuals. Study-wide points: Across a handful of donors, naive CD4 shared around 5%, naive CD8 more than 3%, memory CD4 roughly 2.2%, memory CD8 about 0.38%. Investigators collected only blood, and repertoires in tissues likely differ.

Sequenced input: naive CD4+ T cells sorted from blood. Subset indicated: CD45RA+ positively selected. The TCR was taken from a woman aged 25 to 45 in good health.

The CDR3 region has the DNA TGTGCCAGCAGCTGGGACATTCCTGACATTCAGTACTTC. It encodes CASSWDIPDIQYF. This chain uses TRBV6-1 with TRBJ2-4; D may be TRBD1 (6 bases). Trimming shortened V by 6 bases and J by 8 bases, and 14 bases separated the two germline ends. The CDR3 length is 13 residues. Germline assignment: CDR1 MNHNS and CDR2 SASEGT.